The TCR beta chain under discussion was sequenced for a study of T-cell memory formation after mild COVID-19. The CDR3 totals 11 residues. V lost 6 bases to trimming and J lost 4 bases, with 8 bases between them. From germline, CDR1 is SGHRS and CDR2 YFSETQ. To note about this clonotype: The antigen remains unidentified.

Using its own MiXCR run on the 5' RACE reads, TCRdb lists one record per CDR3 protein. In the table there are 250,000 or so distinct CDR3 sequences, 8% to 10% of which are singletons. Points from the study as a whole: Contracting CD8+ clones were enriched in EMRA, CD4+ mainly in CM and EM.

The chain links TRBV5-1 to TRBJ2-7; D gene uncertain. The sample comprised PBMCs or a T cell subset sorted from them (not recorded which). This receptor was obtained from a man younger than 30 who had mild COVID-19 (a few samples of this study predate the infection). Cell type and time point are not known. CDR3 sequence (DNA): TGCGCCAGCACCTTCGGGTACGAGCAGTACTTC. The encoded protein is CASTFGYEQYF.